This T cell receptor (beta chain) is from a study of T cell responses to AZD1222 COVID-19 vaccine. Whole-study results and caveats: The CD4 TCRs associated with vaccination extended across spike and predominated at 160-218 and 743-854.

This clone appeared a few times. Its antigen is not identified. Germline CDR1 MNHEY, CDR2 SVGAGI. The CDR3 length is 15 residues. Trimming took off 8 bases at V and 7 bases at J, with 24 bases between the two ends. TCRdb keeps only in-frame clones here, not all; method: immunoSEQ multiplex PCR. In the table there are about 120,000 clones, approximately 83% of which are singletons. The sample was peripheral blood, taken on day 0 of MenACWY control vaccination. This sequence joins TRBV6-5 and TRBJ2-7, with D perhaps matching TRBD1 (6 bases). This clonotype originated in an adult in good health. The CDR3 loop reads CASFTKQGRLEEQYF. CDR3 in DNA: TGTGCCAGCTTTACCAAACAGGGACGGTTAGAGGAGCAGTACTTC.